A single sample gave rise to the 18 T cell receptor beta chains below, sequenced in a study of identical twins. MiXCR was run by TCRdb on the 5' RACE reads, yielding one entry per CDR3 protein. The repertoire holds over 550,000 distinct CDR3 sequences, roughly 7.1% seen once, with 1.6% in the top ten. This sample also appeared in a second study, on yellow fever vaccine responses in identical twins.

Sample: PBMCs. These receptors came from a woman between 18 and 30 years old in good health.

This clonotype was recorded a few times. The chain recombines TRBV7-2 with TRBJ2-1; D gene uncertain. Germline V gives CDR1 SGHTA, CDR2 FQGNSA. CDR3 length: 16 residues. V was cut by 0 bases and J by 3 bases, with 12 bases left in between. In nucleotides, the CDR3 is TGTGCCAGCAGCTTAGCTGGTAGGGCTTACTACAATGAGCAGTTCTTC. Translating gives CASSLAGRAYYNEQFF. The full variable domain, in which reference TRBV7-2 and TRBJ2-1 provide the parts outside the CDR3, is GAGVSQSPSNKVTEKGKDVELRCDPISGHTALYWYRQSLGQGLEFLIYFQGNSAPDKSGLPSDRFSAERTGGSVSTLTIQRTQQEDSAVYLCASSLAGRAYYNEQFFGPGTRLTVL.

In its sample, this clonotype was seen many times. The rearrangement links TRBV29-1 to TRBJ2-3, with a weak D call TRBD2 (6 bases). CDR1 and CDR2 (germline): SQVTM, ANQGSEA. V was pared by 7 bases and J by 2 bases, with 19 bases between. This CDR3 spans 15 amino acids. Here the CDR3 reads CSAGGERRFTDTQYF. CDR3 bases: TGCAGCGCCGGAGGGGAGCGGAGATTCACAGATACGCAGTATTTT.

The gene calls are TRBV12-3 or TRBV12-4 and TRBJ2-1; 8 bases agree with TRBD2. Trimming removed 5 bases from V and 4 bases from J; junction bases left unmatched: 4. The CDR3 loop spans 14 amino acids. For the CDR3, the DNA is TGTGCCAGCAGTATTAGCGGGATGTACAATGAGCAGTTCTTC. The encoded protein is CASSISGMYNEQFF.

V is TRBV7-2 and J is TRBJ2-5, with 8 bases identical to TRBD2. The CDR3 is 15 residues long. V gave up 4 bases and J gave up 5 bases; unmatched junction bases: 9. Germline V gives CDR1 SGHTA, CDR2 FQGNSA. This CDR3 is CASSSRGGPPETQYF. In nucleotides, the CDR3 is TGTGCCAGCAGCTCCCGGGGGGGCCCTCCCGAGACCCAGTACTTC.

The rearrangement links TRBV28 to TRBJ2-3, with D possibly being TRBD1 (5 bases). The germline gives CDR1 MDHEN, CDR2 SYDVKM. The CDR3 is made up of 16 amino acids. The germline V and J ends were trimmed by 2 bases and 3 bases, with 15 bases remaining between them. The CDR3 DNA reads as TGTGCCAGCAGTTTAGGAGACAGCCCTAGTACAGATACGCAGTATTTT. Translating gives CASSLGDSPSTDTQYF.

The rearrangement uses TRBV19 and TRBJ2-3, with 10 bases matching TRBD1. The CDR3 contains 15 residues. The germline CDR1 and CDR2 sequences are LNHDA and SQIVND (reference sequence). J gave up 6 bases and V 5 bases, and 8 bases lay outside the gene matches. CDR3 amino acids: CASSRGTGAVDTQYF. The CDR3 DNA sequence: TGTGCCAGTAGTCGTGGGACAGGGGCGGTGGATACGCAGTATTTT.

This clonotype was seen many times. V and J are TRBV27 and TRBJ1-2; D is ambiguous. Germline V gene sequence: CDR1 MNHEY, CDR2 SMNVEV (reference sequence). V was pared by 0 bases and J by 6 bases, with 14 bases between. The CDR3 totals 15 residues. The CDR3 DNA reads as TGTGCCAGCAGTTTATCGAGGGCCGACCTAAATGGCTACACCTTC. It translates to CASSLSRADLNGYTF.

This clonotype was observed a handful of times. The V call is TRBV7-9, the J call TRBJ2-1; possibly TRBD2 for D (6 bases). Between the trimmed V and J ends, which lost 2 bases and 6 bases, there was a span of 20 bases. The CDR3 is made up of 17 amino acids. The germline CDR1 and CDR2 sequences are SEHNR and FQNEAQ (reference sequence). The CDR3 DNA sequence: TGTGCCAGCAGCTTAAATGGGGGAACGGGAGAGGGCAATGAGCAGTTCTTC. As protein: CASSLNGGTGEGNEQFF.

The chain's CDR3 is CATSGSGMNTEAFF. CDR3 nucleotide sequence: TGTGCCACCAGTGGCTCGGGCATGAACACTGAAGCTTTCTTT. This sequence joins TRBV24-1 and TRBJ1-1; D gene unclear. The germline V gene has CDR1 KGHDR and CDR2 SFDVKD. This CDR3 contains 14 residues. The V and J ends lost 5 bases and 0 bases respectively, with 9 bases between them.

The genes are TRBV20-1 and TRBJ2-1; 12 bases line up with TRBD2. V gave up 1 base and J gave up 6 bases; unmatched junction bases: 4. The germline gives CDR1 DFQATT, CDR2 SNEGSKA (reference sequence). The CDR3 covers 15 residues. The CDR3 DNA reads as TGCAGTGCTAGAGGAACTAGCGGGGGGATCAATGAGCAGTTCTTC. As protein: CSARGTSGGINEQFF.

The chain joins TRBV24-1 to TRBJ2-3, with 12 nucleotides matching TRBD2. J lost 0 bases, V lost 2 bases, and 5 bases had no gene match. This CDR3 has 18 amino acids. The V gene's germline CDR1 is KGHDR and CDR2 SFDVKD. Written as DNA, the CDR3 is TGTGCCACCAGTGATTCACCGGGACTAGCGGGTAGCACAGATACGCAGTATTTT. Translation gives CATSDSPGLAGSTDTQYF.

This clonotype was counted ten times or more. The chain recombines TRBV20-1 with TRBJ2-3, with D maybe TRBD2 (6 bases). Trimming removed 5 bases at V and 2 bases at J, with 17 bases between. Germline V gives CDR1 DFQATT, CDR2 SNEGSKA (reference sequence). The CDR3 is 15 amino acids. In nucleotides, the CDR3 is TGCAGTGCTCCGCAAGAGGGACTCTACACAGATACGCAGTATTTT. It codes for CSAPQEGLYTDTQYF.

This rearrangement joins TRBV14 to TRBJ2-7; TRBD1 matches 7 bases. The CDR3 is 18 amino acids. J was trimmed by 0 bases and V by 1 base; bases with no gene match: 12. Germline V CDR1 and CDR2: SGHDN, FVKESK. The CDR3 loop reads CASSQARGDRDSSYEQYF. The DNA for the CDR3 is TGTGCCAGCAGCCAAGCCCGGGGCGACAGGGATAGCTCCTACGAGCAGTACTTC.

This clonotype was seen a handful of times. This sequence joins TRBV20-1 and TRBJ2-7; D is unresolved. Trimming took off 0 bases at V and 3 bases at J, with 12 bases between the two ends. Germline CDR1 is DFQATT and CDR2 is SNEGSKA (reference sequence). The CDR3 has 14 residues. CDR3 nucleotide sequence: TGCAGTGCTAGAGATTCCGGAAAGCTCTACGAGCAGTACGTC. It yields the protein CSARDSGKLYEQYV.

This clonotype showed up just a few times. The chain has TRBV25-1 and TRBJ2-7; 7 bases fit TRBD1. Germline CDR1 reads MGHDK; CDR2 reads SYGVNS. The CDR3 has 15 amino acids. The ends lost 0 bases at V and 3 bases at J; junction bases unmatched: 5. CDR3 nucleotides: TGTGCCAGCAGTGAATATAAAAGGACAGGCTACGAGCAGTACGTC. This translates into CASSEYKRTGYEQYV.

This clonotype was counted ten times or more. Here the CDR3 reads CASSQKGSKTEAFF. In nucleotides, the CDR3 is TGTGCCAGCAGCCAAAAAGGGTCGAAAACTGAAGCTTTCTTT. The V call is TRBV3-1, the J call TRBJ1-1; no clear D gene. Germline V CDR1 and CDR2: LGHDT, YNNKEL (reference sequence). V was cut by 2 bases and J by 5 bases, with 12 bases left in between. CDR3 length equals 14 residues.

Ten or more counts support this clonotype. Here the CDR3 DNA reads TGTGCCACCAGGACAGGGACGGGGCAGCCCCAGCATTTT. It encodes CATRTGTGQPQHF. The rearrangement joins TRBV10-3 to TRBJ1-5; TRBD1 matches at 8 bases. Germline loops: CDR1 ENHRY, CDR2 SYGVKD. The CDR3 is made up of 13 amino acids. J was trimmed by 7 bases and V by 10 bases; bases with no gene match: 9.

Details on this clonotype: This may arise from a read error, as a much more abundant clone is one base away. The chain uses TRBV7-9 and TRBJ1-2; 7 bases align to TRBD1. The length of the CDR3 is 13 residues. After removal of 5 bases from V and 3 bases from J, the junction contained 3 bases not matched to a gene. Looked up from germline, CDR1 is SEHNR and CDR2 is FQNEAQ (reference sequence). The CDR3 region has the DNA TGTGCCAGCAGCCCGACAGGGCACTATGGCTACACCTTC. Its translation is CASSPTGHYGYTF.